This entry lists 24 T cell receptor beta chains sequenced from one sample in a study of blood T cell repertoires in COVID-19. Some clones are missing from TCRdb's copy, which holds only in-frame ones; the method was immunoSEQ multiplex PCR. The table includes under 150,000 clones, around nine tenths detected once. Sequenced input: peripheral blood. The receptors were gathered from a middle-aged woman with acute or convalescent COVID-19.

V is TRBV2 and J is TRBJ1-2; no definite D call. Germline V lookup: CDR1 SNHLY, CDR2 FYNNEI. The CDR3 consists of 12 residues. The V end was cut by 1 base, the J end by 5 bases, with 5 bases between. CDR3 DNA: TGTGCCAGCAGTGAAGAGAGATATGGCTACACCTTC. Encoded protein: CASSEERYGYTF.

The chain is built from TRBV6-5 and TRBJ1-2; D uncertain. Germline V lookup: CDR1 MNHEY, CDR2 SVGAGI. V shed 8 bases and J shed 0 bases, with 13 bases lying between them. This CDR3 is built from 14 residues. CDR3 sequence: CASADYKANYGYTF. The CDR3 DNA reads TGTGCCAGCGCTGATTACAAAGCTAACTATGGCTACACCTTC.

This clone was counted a few times. The V gene is TRBV28, the J gene TRBJ1-2, with a possible D match to TRBD1 (5 bases). This CDR3 contains 15 residues. Trimming removed 7 bases from V and 4 bases from J, with 19 bases in between. CDR1 MDHEN and CDR2 SYDVKM come from the germline V gene. The CDR3 coding sequence is TGTGCCAGCACCCCCACGGGATGGGGACTCTATGGCTACACCTTC. It yields the protein CASTPTGWGLYGYTF.

The chain employs TRBV6-5 and TRBJ1-5; no clear D gene. The CDR3 spans 11 residues. Trimming removed 6 bases at V and 7 bases at J, with 7 bases between. Germline V gives CDR1 MNHEY, CDR2 SVGAGI. The DNA of the CDR3 is TGTGCCAGCAGCCCCGGGCAGCCCCAGCATTTT. Translation: CASSPGQPQHF.

The chain carries TRBV7-2 and TRBJ1-5, with D perhaps TRBD1 (6 bases). The V and J ends lost 6 bases and 2 bases respectively, with 17 bases between them. Germline loops: CDR1 SGHTA, CDR2 FQGNSA. The CDR3 length is 16 residues. CDR3 nucleotide sequence: TGTGCCAGCAGTCGTACAGGGTACATCGGCAATCAGCCCCAGCATTTT. Its translation is CASSRTGYIGNQPQHF.

The CDR3 here is CASSHSQGYEQYF. CDR3 bases: TGCGCCAGCAGCCATAGCCAGGGTTACGAGCAGTACTTC. The chain uses TRBV4-3 and TRBJ2-7; a possible D gene is TRBD1 (5 bases). Per germline, CDR1 LGHNA and CDR2 YSLEER. The length of the CDR3 is 13 residues. Trimming removed 3 bases at V and 4 bases at J, with 10 bases between.

The rearrangement uses TRBV28 and TRBJ2-7, with D uncertain. Trimming took off 8 bases at V and 2 bases at J, with 10 bases between the two ends. The germline CDR1 and CDR2 sequences are MDHEN and SYDVKM. The CDR3 loop spans 12 amino acids. The chain's CDR3 is CASCALTYEQYF. The CDR3 DNA reads as TGTGCCAGCTGCGCCCTTACCTACGAGCAGTACTTC.

The V call is TRBV3-1 (or the pseudogene TRBV3-2), the J call TRBJ2-7, with TRBD2 matching over 7 bases. Per the germline V gene, CDR1 is LGHDT and CDR2 is YNNKEL (reference sequence). V shed 7 bases and J 5 bases; nucleotides not matched to a gene: 11. The CDR3 totals 14 residues. Here the CDR3 reads CASTLGGIDHEQYF. The CDR3, as DNA: TGTGCCAGCACCCTGGGGGGGATTGACCACGAGCAGTACTTC.

The chain employs TRBV7-2 and TRBJ2-1, with 9 bases identical to TRBD1. Germline assignment: CDR1 SGHTA and CDR2 FQGNSA. V lost 5 bases to trimming and J lost 5 bases; unmatched junction nucleotides: 10. The CDR3 consists of 16 residues. Written as DNA, the CDR3 is TGTGCCAGCAGCCCCCCTTGGGGACAGGGCCACAATGAGCAGTTCTTC. Translation gives CASSPPWGQGHNEQFF.

The rearrangement joins TRBV6-2 or TRBV6-3 to TRBJ1-4; 9 bases agree with TRBD1. Germline V CDR1 and CDR2: MNHEY, SVGEGT. This CDR3 comprises 15 residues. V was pared by 5 bases and J by 11 bases, with 12 bases of the junction left unmatched. The CDR3 sequence is CASSASRDRAAKLFF. The CDR3 DNA is TGTGCCAGCAGTGCTTCCCGGGACAGGGCTGCGAAACTGTTTTTT.

The CDR3, as DNA: TGTGCCAGCTCACCCCCGGGGCTAGCGGGAGGGGACGAGCAGTACTTC. Residues: CASSPPGLAGGDEQYF. V gene TRBV18 combines with J gene TRBJ2-7, with TRBD2 identical over 12 bases. This CDR3 is built from 16 residues. Trimming cost V 3 bases and J 5 bases; bases outside gene matches: 8. Looked up from germline, CDR1 is KGHSH and CDR2 is LQKENI.

The V and J genes are TRBV4-3 and TRBJ2-2; D is unresolved. Germline-derived CDR1 and CDR2 are LGHNA and YSLEER. The germline V and J ends were trimmed by 3 bases and 7 bases, with 12 bases remaining between them. This CDR3 spans 14 amino acids. CDR3 DNA: TGCGCCAGCAGCCATAAAGCGAAGAGCGGGGAGCTGTTTTTT. Residues: CASSHKAKSGELFF.

This clone was found once. The gene calls are TRBV5-8 and TRBJ1-6, with 7 bases that match TRBD1. The CDR3 has 15 residues. With 4 bases clipped from V and 6 bases from J, the junction kept 7 bases outside the gene matches. Germline lookup yields CDR1 SGHTS and CDR2 YDEGEE. The CDR3 spells CASSAGGQFNSPLHF. For the CDR3, the DNA is TGTGCCAGCAGCGCGGGGGGACAGTTTAATTCACCCCTCCACTTT.

This chain links TRBV3-1 (or the pseudogene TRBV3-2) with TRBJ2-5, with D unclear. Deletions cut 1 base from V and 4 bases from J, with 13 bases between. This CDR3 is 15 amino acids long. Germline CDR1 LGHDT, CDR2 YNNKEL (reference sequence). The CDR3 DNA reads TGTGCCAGCAGCCAAGGGGCCCTCTCCTTAGAGACCCAGTACTTC. This gives the protein CASSQGALSLETQYF.

The chain couples TRBV7-8 to TRBJ1-1; D unresolved. Germline assignment: CDR1 SGHVS and CDR2 FQNEAQ. The V end lost 5 bases, the J end lost 10 bases, and 14 bases lay between the germline ends. CDR3 length: 12 amino acids. CDR3 amino acids: CASSPGRGLAFF. CDR3 nucleotides: TGTGCCAGCAGCCCCGGAAGAGGGTTAGCTTTCTTT.

The V call is TRBV5-4, the J call TRBJ1-2; 7 positions match TRBD1. With 4 bases clipped from V and 4 bases from J, the junction kept 4 bases outside the gene matches. Germline values: CDR1 SGHNT, CDR2 YYREEE (reference sequence). This CDR3 comprises 13 residues. CDR3 bases: TGTGCCAGCAGCAGGACAGGCGTCTATGGCTACACCTTC. Protein product: CASSRTGVYGYTF.

The rearrangement joins TRBV3-1 (or the pseudogene TRBV3-2) to TRBJ1-1; D gene unclear. This CDR3 spans 16 amino acids. Trimming took 0 bases from V and 13 from J, leaving 24 bases between them. Germline lookup yields CDR1 LGHDT and CDR2 YNNKEL (reference sequence). CDR3 sequence reads: CASSQEGGSLNLKGFF. CDR3 bases: TGTGCCAGCAGCCAAGAAGGCGGGTCCCTGAACCTGAAGGGTTTCTTT.

The chain carries TRBV6-2 or TRBV6-3 and TRBJ2-1; 9 bases line up with TRBD2. Germline V gene data show CDR1 as MNHEY and CDR2 as SVGEGT. CDR3 size: 13 residues. J gave up 9 bases and V 4 bases, and 4 bases lay outside the gene matches. The CDR3 DNA is TGTGCCAGCAGTTCACTAGCGGGTGGTGAGCAGTTCTTC. It yields the protein CASSSLAGGEQFF.

The CDR3 reads CASSPPGTGGLRSGYTF. CDR3 in DNA: TGTGCCAGCAGCCCCCCCGGGACAGGGGGCCTTAGAAGTGGCTACACCTTC. The V and J genes are TRBV3-1 (or the pseudogene TRBV3-2) and TRBJ1-2, with 12 bases matching TRBD1. Germline CDR1 LGHDT, CDR2 YNNKEL (reference sequence). The CDR3 is 17 amino acids. Trimming removed 4 bases from V and 7 bases from J; junction bases left unmatched: 13.

This clone has only a few counts. This chain connects TRBV3-1 (or the pseudogene TRBV3-2) to TRBJ2-1; no definite D call. V shed 2 bases and J shed 2 bases, with 10 bases lying between them. The CDR3 contains 15 residues. Germline V gives CDR1 LGHDT, CDR2 YNNKEL (reference sequence). CDR3 DNA sequence: TGTGCCAGCAGCCAAAGCTTTAAACCCTACAATGAGCAGTTCTTC. This sequence encodes CASSQSFKPYNEQFF.

J is TRBJ1-5 and V is TRBV4-2, with D possibly matching TRBD1 (6 bases). The CDR3 is made up of 15 amino acids. V was trimmed by 1 base and J by 3 bases, leaving 10 bases between them. Germline assignment: CDR1 LGHNA and CDR2 YNFKEQ. The CDR3 protein is CASSQGQGNNQPQHF. CDR3 bases: TGTGCCAGCAGCCAAGGGCAGGGGAACAATCAGCCCCAGCATTTT.

This sequence joins TRBV19 and TRBJ1-2; D possibly corresponds to TRBD1 (6 bases). Germline V CDR1 and CDR2: LNHDA, SQIVND (reference sequence). Between the trimmed V and J ends, which lost 5 bases and 8 bases, there was a span of 30 bases. The CDR3 has 18 residues. CDR3 coding DNA: TGTGCCAGTAGTCCCGGAGAGGGGGGGTTCCTGATAGGGTACGGCTACACCTTC. Amino acids: CASSPGEGGFLIGYGYTF.

The V and J genes are TRBV27 and TRBJ2-2; 11 bases are shared with TRBD1. Germline V lookup: CDR1 MNHEY, CDR2 SMNVEV (reference sequence). The ends lost 4 bases at V and 8 bases at J; junction bases unmatched: 3. This CDR3 comprises 14 residues. Here the CDR3 DNA reads TGTGCCAGCAGTTGGGACAGGGGGATTGGGGAGCTGTTTTTT. This codes for CASSWDRGIGELFF.

This rearrangement joins TRBV27 to TRBJ2-2; no firm D call. Per germline, CDR1 MNHEY and CDR2 SMNVEV (reference sequence). Between the trimmed V and J ends, which lost 3 bases and 7 bases, there was a span of 9 bases. The length of the CDR3 is 13 residues. The CDR3 bases are TGTGCCAGCAGTTTCCGAGCTAACGGGGAGCTGTTTTTT. As protein: CASSFRANGELFF.